The following is a T cell receptor (beta chain) sequence with its context. The table came from immunoSEQ multiplex PCR; TCRdb's copy has only in-frame clones and leaves some out. The data contain more than 90,000 clones, about 87% of them seen just once; the ten biggest clones take up 11%. The data originate from a study of blood T cell repertoires in COVID-19. This CDR3 has 15 residues. Looked up from germline, CDR1 is SGHRS and CDR2 is YFSETQ. V gave up 4 bases and J gave up 1 base, with 14 bases separating them. The material sequenced was peripheral blood. The TCR sequence derives from a woman between 25 and 40 years old with acute or convalescent COVID-19. This chain joins TRBV5-1 and TRBJ1-1; D is unclear. CDR3 DNA sequence: TGCGCCAGCAGCATAGGAGGGAATTCGAACACTGAAGCTTTCTTT. It encodes CASSIGGNSNTEAFF. Together with reference TRBV5-1 and TRBJ1-1, the CDR3 gives the full variable domain: KAGVTQTPRYLIKTRGQQVTLSCSPISGHRSVSWYQQTPGQGLQFLFEYFSETQRNKGNFPGRFSGRQFSNSRSEMNVSTLELGDSALYLCASSIGGNSNTEAFFGQGTRLTVV.